What follows is one T cell receptor beta chain and its context. Its antigen is undetermined. The donors belonged to the approximately 120-subject validation cohort, separate from the 666-subject first cohort. Method: immunoSEQ multiplex PCR; TCRdb's copy keeps in-frame clones and lacks some. The sample shows roughly 49,000 clones, about 93% of them seen only once. These data originate in a study of cytomegalovirus exposure and HLA in healthy donors. Study as a whole: In a later analysis, the 100 to 150 validation repertoires were reported to have used the same platform as the approximately 620 first-cohort repertoires. Study-wide results and limits: In vitro, a few CMV-associated chains proved specific for CMV antigens. The authors listed approximately 150 TCR beta chains as cytomegalovirus-associated.

V lost 3 bases and J 7 bases, leaving 13 bases between the germline ends. The CDR3 spans 13 residues. Per the germline V gene, CDR1 is MNHNS and CDR2 is SASEGT. The V call is TRBV6-1, the J call TRBJ2-7; D call uncertain. The sequence was obtained from a woman in her late teens or twenties in good health and CMV-seropositive. The specimen sequenced was PBMCs. The CDR3 coding sequence is TGTGCCAGCAGTGAGCGAGACGTCGGGGAGCAGTACTTC. It translates to CASSERDVGEQYF.